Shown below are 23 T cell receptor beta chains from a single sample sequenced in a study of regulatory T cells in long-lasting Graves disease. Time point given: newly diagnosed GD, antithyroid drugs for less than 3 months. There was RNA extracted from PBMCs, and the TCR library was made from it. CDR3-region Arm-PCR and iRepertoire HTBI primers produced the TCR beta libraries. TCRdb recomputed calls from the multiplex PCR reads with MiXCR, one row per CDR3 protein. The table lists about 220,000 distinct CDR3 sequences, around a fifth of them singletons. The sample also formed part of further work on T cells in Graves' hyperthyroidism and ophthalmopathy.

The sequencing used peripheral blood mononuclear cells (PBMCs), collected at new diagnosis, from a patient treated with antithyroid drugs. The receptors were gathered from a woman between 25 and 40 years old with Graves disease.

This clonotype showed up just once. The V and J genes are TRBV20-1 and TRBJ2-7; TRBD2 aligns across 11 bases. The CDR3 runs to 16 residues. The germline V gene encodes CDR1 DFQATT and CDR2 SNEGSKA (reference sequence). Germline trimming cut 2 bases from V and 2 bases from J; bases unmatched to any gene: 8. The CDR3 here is CSARPPTSGGPYEQYF. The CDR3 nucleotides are TGCAGTGCTAGACCCCCTACTAGCGGGGGACCCTACGAGCAGTACTTC.

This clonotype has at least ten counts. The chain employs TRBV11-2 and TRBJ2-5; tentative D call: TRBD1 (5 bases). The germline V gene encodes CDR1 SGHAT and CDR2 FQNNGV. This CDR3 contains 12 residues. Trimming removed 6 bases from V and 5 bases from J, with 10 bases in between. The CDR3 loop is CASSDQGETQYF. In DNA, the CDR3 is TGTGCCAGCAGTGATCAGGGTGAGACCCAGTACTTC.

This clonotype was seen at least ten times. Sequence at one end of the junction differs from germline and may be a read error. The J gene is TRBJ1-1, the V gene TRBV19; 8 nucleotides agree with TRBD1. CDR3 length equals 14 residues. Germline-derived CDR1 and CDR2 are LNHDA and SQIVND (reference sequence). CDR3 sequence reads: CASSIGQGNTEAFF. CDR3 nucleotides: TGTGCCAGCAGTATTGGACAGGGGAACACTGAAGCTTTCTTT.

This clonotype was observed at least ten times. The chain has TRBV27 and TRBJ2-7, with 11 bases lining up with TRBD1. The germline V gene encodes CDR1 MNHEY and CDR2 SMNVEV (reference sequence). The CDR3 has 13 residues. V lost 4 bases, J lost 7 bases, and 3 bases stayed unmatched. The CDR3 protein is CASSWGTGGEQYF. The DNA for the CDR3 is TGTGCCAGCAGTTGGGGGACAGGGGGAGAGCAGTACTTC.

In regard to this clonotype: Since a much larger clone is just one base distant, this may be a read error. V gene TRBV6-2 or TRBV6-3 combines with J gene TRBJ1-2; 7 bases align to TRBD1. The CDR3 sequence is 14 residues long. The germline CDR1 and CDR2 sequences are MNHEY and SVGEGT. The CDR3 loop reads CAGSGTENNYGYTF. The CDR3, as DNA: TGTGCCGGCAGCGGGACAGAAAATAACTATGGCTACACCTTC.

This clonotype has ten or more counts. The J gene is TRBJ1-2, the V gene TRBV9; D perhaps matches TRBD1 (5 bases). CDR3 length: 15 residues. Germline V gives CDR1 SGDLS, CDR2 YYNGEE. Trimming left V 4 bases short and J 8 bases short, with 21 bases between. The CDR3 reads CASSPPAWQGNGYTF. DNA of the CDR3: TGTGCCAGCAGCCCCCCCGCTTGGCAGGGCAACGGCTACACCTTC.

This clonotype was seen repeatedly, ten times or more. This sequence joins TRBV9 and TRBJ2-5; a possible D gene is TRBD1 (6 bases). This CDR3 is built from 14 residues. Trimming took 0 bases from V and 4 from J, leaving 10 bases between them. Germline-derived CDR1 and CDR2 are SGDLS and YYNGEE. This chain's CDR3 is CASSVGQGTETQYF. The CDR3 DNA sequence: TGTGCCAGCAGCGTAGGGCAGGGGACAGAGACCCAGTACTTC.

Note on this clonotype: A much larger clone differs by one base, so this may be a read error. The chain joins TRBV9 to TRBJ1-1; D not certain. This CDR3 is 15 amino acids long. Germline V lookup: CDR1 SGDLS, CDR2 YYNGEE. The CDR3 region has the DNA TGTGCCGGCAGCCCCCAAGGTGTCCCGGGGACTGAAGCTTTCTTT. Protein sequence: CAGSPQGVPGTEAFF.

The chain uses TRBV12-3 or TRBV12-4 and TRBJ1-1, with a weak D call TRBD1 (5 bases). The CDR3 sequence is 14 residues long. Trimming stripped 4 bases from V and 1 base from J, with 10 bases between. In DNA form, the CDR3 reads TGTGCCAGCAGTTACCAAGACAGGAACACTGAAGCTTTCTTT. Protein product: CASSYQDRNTEAFF.

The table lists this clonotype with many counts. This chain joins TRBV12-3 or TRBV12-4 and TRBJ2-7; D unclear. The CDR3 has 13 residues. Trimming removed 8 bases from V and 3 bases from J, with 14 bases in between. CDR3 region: CASRLHSSYEQYF. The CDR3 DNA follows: TGTGCCAGCCGGTTACACTCCAGCTACGAGCAGTACTTC.

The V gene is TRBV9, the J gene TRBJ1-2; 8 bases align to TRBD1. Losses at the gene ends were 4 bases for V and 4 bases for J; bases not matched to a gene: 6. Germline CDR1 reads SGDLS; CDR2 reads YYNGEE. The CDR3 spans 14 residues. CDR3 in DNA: TGTGCCAGCAGCCCGGACAGGGATTTCTATGGCTACACCTTC. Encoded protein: CASSPDRDFYGYTF.

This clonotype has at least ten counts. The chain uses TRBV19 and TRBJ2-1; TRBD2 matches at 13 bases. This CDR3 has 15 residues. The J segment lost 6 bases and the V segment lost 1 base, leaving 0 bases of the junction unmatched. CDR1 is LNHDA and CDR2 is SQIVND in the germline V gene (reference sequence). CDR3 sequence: CASSIGLAGGNEQFF. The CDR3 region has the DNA TGTGCCAGTAGTATAGGACTAGCGGGAGGCAATGAGCAGTTCTTC.

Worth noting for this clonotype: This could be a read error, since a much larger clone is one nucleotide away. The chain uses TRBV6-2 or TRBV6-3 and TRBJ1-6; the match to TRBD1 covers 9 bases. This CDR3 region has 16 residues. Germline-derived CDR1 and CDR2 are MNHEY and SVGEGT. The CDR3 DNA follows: TGTGCCAGCAGTGACATCCCGGGACAGGGTAACTCACCCCCCCACTTT. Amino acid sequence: CASSDIPGQGNSPPHF.

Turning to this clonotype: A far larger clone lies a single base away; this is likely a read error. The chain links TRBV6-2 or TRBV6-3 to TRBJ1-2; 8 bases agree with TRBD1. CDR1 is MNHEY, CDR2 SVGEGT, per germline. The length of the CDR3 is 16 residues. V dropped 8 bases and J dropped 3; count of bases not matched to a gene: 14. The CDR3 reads CASAGSGQGRDYGYTF. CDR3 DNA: TGTGCCAGCGCCGGAAGCGGACAGGGTAGGGACTATGGCTACACCTTC.

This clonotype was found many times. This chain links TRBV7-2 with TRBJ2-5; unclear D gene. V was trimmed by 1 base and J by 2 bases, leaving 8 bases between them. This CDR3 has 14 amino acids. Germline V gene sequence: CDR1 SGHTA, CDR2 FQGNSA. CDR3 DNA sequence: TGTGCCAGCAGCTTAGGTGGGCAGCAAGAGACCCAGTACTTC. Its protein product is CASSLGGQQETQYF.

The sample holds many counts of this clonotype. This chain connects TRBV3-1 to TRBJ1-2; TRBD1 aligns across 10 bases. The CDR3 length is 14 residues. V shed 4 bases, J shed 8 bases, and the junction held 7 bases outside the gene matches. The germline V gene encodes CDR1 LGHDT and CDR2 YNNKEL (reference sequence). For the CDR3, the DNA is TGTGCCAGCAGCCCGGGACAGGGGTGGAGAGGCTACACCTTC. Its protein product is CASSPGQGWRGYTF.

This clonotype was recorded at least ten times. This CDR3 reads CATSDPSWGTGETQYF. In DNA form, the CDR3 reads TGTGCCACCAGTGACCCCAGCTGGGGCACAGGGGAGACCCAGTACTTC. V gene TRBV24-1 combines with J gene TRBJ2-5; possibly TRBD1 for D (6 bases). The germline V and J ends were trimmed by 4 bases and 5 bases, with 19 bases remaining between them. This CDR3 is built from 16 residues. CDR1 and CDR2 from the germline V gene are KGHDR and SFDVKD.

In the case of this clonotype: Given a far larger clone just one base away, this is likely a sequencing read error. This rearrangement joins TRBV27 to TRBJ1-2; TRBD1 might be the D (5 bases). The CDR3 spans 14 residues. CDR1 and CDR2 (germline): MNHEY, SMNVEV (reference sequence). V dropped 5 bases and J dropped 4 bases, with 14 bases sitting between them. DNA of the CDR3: TGTGCCAGCAGTGATGGGGACCGCGCCTATGGCTACACCTTC. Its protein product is CASSDGDRAYGYTF.

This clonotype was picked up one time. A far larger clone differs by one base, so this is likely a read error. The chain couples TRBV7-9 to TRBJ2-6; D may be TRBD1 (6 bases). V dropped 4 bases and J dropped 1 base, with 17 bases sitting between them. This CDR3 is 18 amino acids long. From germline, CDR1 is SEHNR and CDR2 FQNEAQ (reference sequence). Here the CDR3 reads CASSSSPTGSSGANVLTF. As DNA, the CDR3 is TGTGCCAGCAGCTCATCCCCGACAGGATCTTCTGGGGCCAACGTCCTGACTTTC.

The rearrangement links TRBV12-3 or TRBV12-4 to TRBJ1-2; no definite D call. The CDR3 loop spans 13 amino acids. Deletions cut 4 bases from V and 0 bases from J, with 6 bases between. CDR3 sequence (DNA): TGTGCCAGCAGTTCGACGTCTAACTATGGCTACACCTTC. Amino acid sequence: CASSSTSNYGYTF.

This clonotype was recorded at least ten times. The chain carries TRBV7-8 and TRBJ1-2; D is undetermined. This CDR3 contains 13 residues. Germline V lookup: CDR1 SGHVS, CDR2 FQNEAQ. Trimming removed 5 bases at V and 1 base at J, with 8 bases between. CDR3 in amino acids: CASSKDRNYGYTF. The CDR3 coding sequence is TGTGCCAGCAGCAAGGACCGTAACTATGGCTACACCTTC.

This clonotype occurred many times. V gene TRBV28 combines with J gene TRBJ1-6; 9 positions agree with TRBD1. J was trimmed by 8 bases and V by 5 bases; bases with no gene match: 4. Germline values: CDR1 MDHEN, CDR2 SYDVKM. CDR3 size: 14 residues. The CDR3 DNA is TGTGCCAGCAGTCGGGGACAGGGTTATTCACCCCTCCACTTT. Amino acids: CASSRGQGYSPLHF.

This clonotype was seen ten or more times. The CDR3 DNA is TGTGCCAGCAGACGGGCCGGGACAGTACGAGAGACCCAGTACTTC. Its translation is CASRRAGTVRETQYF. V is TRBV6-2 or TRBV6-3 and J is TRBJ2-5, with TRBD1 matching 7 bases. The CDR3 consists of 15 residues. Germline trimming cut 6 bases from V and 4 bases from J; bases unmatched to any gene: 11. The germline V gene encodes CDR1 MNHEY and CDR2 SVGEGT.